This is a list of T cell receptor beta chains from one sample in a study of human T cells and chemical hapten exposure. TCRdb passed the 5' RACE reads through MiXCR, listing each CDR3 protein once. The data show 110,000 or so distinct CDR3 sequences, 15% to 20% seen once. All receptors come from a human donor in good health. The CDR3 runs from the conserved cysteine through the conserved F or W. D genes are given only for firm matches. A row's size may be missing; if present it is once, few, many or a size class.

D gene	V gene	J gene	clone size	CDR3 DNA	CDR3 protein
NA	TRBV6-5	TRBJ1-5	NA	TGTGCCAGCAGTACGGGGGATCCTGACAATCAGCCCCAGCATTTT	CASSTGDPDNQPQHF
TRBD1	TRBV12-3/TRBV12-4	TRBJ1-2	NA	TGTGCCAGCAGTTTCCTAGCTCTCGGGACAGCTCGAACCCATGGCTACACCTTC	CASSFLALGTARTHGYTF
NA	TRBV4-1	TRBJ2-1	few	TGCGCCAGCAGCCAAGTCATAGCTGGGAATGAGCAGTTCTTC	CASSQVIAGNEQFF
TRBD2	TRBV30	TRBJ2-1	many	TGTGCCTGGAGTTCAAGCGGGATATACAATGAGCAGTTCTTC	CAWSSSGIYNEQFF
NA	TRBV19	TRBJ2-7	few	TGTGCCAGCGCTAGAAGGAGCTCCTACGAGCAGTACTTC	CASARRSSYEQYF
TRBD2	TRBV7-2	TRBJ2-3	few	TGTGCCAGCAGCCCAGGGACTAGCGGCACAGATACGCAGTATTTT	CASSPGTSGTDTQYF
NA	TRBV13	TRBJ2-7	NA	TGTGCCAGCACCCCTGGGCCCGGTACCTACGAGCAGTACTTC	CASTPGPGTYEQYF
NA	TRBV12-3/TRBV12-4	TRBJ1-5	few	TGTGCCAGCAGTTTACAGGGAGATCAGCCCCAGCATTTT	CASSLQGDQPQHF
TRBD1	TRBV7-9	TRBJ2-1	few	TGTGCCAGCAGCACCCTCAGGGGGAAGGCCTACAATGAGCAGTTCTTC	CASSTLRGKAYNEQFF
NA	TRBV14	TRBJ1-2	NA	TGTGCCAGCAGCCAAGGGAGGGTGTATGGCTACACCTTC	CASSQGRVYGYTF
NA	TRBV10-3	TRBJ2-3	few	TGTGCCTCCGAGGGGCGGGACACCTCTTTCACAGATACGCAGTATTTT	CASEGRDTSFTDTQYF
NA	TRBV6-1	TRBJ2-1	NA	TGTGCCAGCAGATATAGCGGAGCCTACAATGAGCAGTTCTTC	CASRYSGAYNEQFF
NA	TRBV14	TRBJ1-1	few	TGTGCCAGCAGCCAAGGGATTCAAACTGAAGCTTTCTTT	CASSQGIQTEAFF
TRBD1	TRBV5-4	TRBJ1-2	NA	TGTGCCAGCAGCGTGGACAGGGGCCCTGACTATGGCTACACCTTC	CASSVDRGPDYGYTF
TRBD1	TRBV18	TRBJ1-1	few	TGTGCCAGCTCACCACAAAGGGGGCTGCAAAGGACGGGCACTGAAGCTTTCTTT	CASSPQRGLQRTGTEAFF
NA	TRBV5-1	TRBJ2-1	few	TGCGCCAGCAGCTCCGACCGGGCGGGAAAGGTCTACAATGAGCAGTTCTTC	CASSSDRAGKVYNEQFF
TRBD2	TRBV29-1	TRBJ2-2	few	TGCAGCGTTGGTGACCTGACTAGCGGGAACACCGGGGAGCTGTTTTTT	CSVGDLTSGNTGELFF
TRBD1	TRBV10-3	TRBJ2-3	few	TGTGCCATCAGTGAGCCGGGACAGGGGATCTCAGATACGCAGTATTTT	CAISEPGQGISDTQYF
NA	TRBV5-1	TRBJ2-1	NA	TGCGCCAGCAGCTTTGGCGGGCCGTACAATGAGCAGTTCTTC	CASSFGGPYNEQFF
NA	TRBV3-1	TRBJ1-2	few	TGTGCCAGCAGCCAAGATTACGGCAGAATTCTCTATGGCTACACCTTC	CASSQDYGRILYGYTF
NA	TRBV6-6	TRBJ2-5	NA	TGTGCCAGCAGCCGGGGGATCCAAGAGACCCAGTACTTC	CASSRGIQETQYF
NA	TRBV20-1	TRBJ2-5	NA	TGCAGTGTTCCCCGGTCCTACCAAGAGACCCAGTACTTC	CSVPRSYQETQYF
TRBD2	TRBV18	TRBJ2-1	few	TGTGCCAGCTCACCACGTCCTAGCGGGAGTACCGGCCGCGATGAGCAGTTCTTC	CASSPRPSGSTGRDEQFF
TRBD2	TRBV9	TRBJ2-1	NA	TGTGCCAGCAGCGGGGGACTAGCGGGGCAGAGGTCCTACAATGAGCAGTTCTTC	CASSGGLAGQRSYNEQFF